The 25 T cell receptor beta chains given below trace back to one sample, sequenced in a study of blood T cell repertoires in COVID-19. Only in-frame clones appear in the TCRdb table, and some are missing; sequencing was by immunoSEQ multiplex PCR. The sample consists of 200,000 or so clones, about 88% of them appearing once. Sample: peripheral blood. These receptors were collected from a man aged 40-49 years with active or convalescent COVID-19.

The V call is TRBV19, the J call TRBJ2-6; 8 bases match TRBD1. V shed 4 bases and J 2 bases; nucleotides not matched to a gene: 1. CDR3 size: 15 residues. The germline CDR1 and CDR2 sequences are LNHDA and SQIVND (reference sequence). The CDR3 DNA is TGTGCCAGTAGTACGGGACAGGCTGGGGCCAACGTCCTGACTTTC. This translates into CASSTGQAGANVLTF.

This sequence joins TRBV4-1 and TRBJ2-7; 8 nucleotides align to TRBD2. After removal of 2 bases from V and 0 bases from J, the junction contained 12 bases not matched to a gene. The V gene's germline CDR1 is MGHRA and CDR2 YSYEKL. The CDR3 length is 18 residues. In DNA, the CDR3 is TGCGCCAGCAGCCAAAAAACCAGCGGGGGACATAACTCCTACGAGCAGTACTTC. Encoded protein: CASSQKTSGGHNSYEQYF.

This chain uses TRBV19 with TRBJ2-7, with 7 nucleotides matching TRBD2. The CDR3 runs to 15 residues. Germline trimming cut 8 bases from V and 0 bases from J; bases unmatched to any gene: 10. CDR1 is LNHDA and CDR2 is SQIVND in the germline V gene (reference sequence). CDR3 loop: CASLEQAGSSYEQYF. CDR3 DNA: TGTGCCAGTCTCGAGCAAGCGGGGAGCTCCTACGAGCAGTACTTC.

The CDR3: CASSLVLAPSYNEQFF. CDR3 sequence (DNA): TGTGCCAGCAGCTTAGTACTAGCGCCTTCCTACAATGAGCAGTTCTTC. The chain has TRBV7-9 and TRBJ2-1, with 7 bases lining up with TRBD2. The length of the CDR3 is 16 residues. V was pared by 1 base and J by 1 base, with 4 bases of the junction left unmatched. Germline loops: CDR1 SEHNR, CDR2 FQNEAQ (reference sequence). The full variable domain, rest sourced from reference TRBV7-9 and TRBJ2-1, is DTGVSQNPRHKITKRGQNVTFRCDPISEHNRLYWYRQTLGQGPEFLTYFQNEAQLEKSRLLSDRFSAERPKGSFSTLEIQRTEQGDSAMYLCASSLVLAPSYNEQFFGPGTRLTVL.

The chain uses TRBV19 and TRBJ2-1; 9 bases align to TRBD2. The CDR3 has 15 residues. The germline gives CDR1 LNHDA, CDR2 SQIVND (reference sequence). The J segment lost 4 bases and the V segment lost 8 bases, leaving 9 bases of the junction unmatched. The CDR3 nucleotides read TGTGCCAGTGGACTAGCGCCCCACGTATACAATGAGCAGTTCTTC. It encodes CASGLAPHVYNEQFF.

J is TRBJ2-7 and V is TRBV7-8; 7 positions match TRBD1. V lost 6 bases, J lost 0 bases, and 5 bases stayed unmatched. Per germline, CDR1 SGHVS and CDR2 FQNEAQ. This CDR3 region has 14 residues. Here the CDR3 DNA reads TGTGCCAGCAGGAGACAGGGCAGCTCCTACGAGCAGTACTTC. This translates into CASRRQGSSYEQYF. The whole variable domain, filled in from reference TRBV7-8 and TRBJ2-7, reads GAGVSQSPRYKVAKRGQDVALRCDPISGHVSLFWYQQALGQGPEFLTYFQNEAQLDKSGLPSDRFFAERPEGSVSTLKIQRTQQEDSAVYLCASRRQGSSYEQYFGPGTRLTVT.

This clone came up once. This chain joins TRBV6-1 and TRBJ2-1, with 8 bases aligning to TRBD2. The junction had 10 bases not matched to a gene; V was cut back by 1 base and J by 5 bases. CDR1 is MNHNS and CDR2 is SASEGT in the germline V gene. This CDR3 has 17 residues. The CDR3 region is CASSEGRRLAGNNEQFF. Here the CDR3 DNA reads TGTGCCAGCAGTGAAGGTCGGCGGCTAGCGGGTAACAATGAGCAGTTCTTC.

The chain couples TRBV28 to TRBJ1-5; D might be TRBD1 (6 bases). This CDR3 has 13 amino acids. CDR1 and CDR2 from the germline V gene are MDHEN and SYDVKM. Trimming pared 6 bases from V and 3 bases from J, leaving 9 bases between. This CDR3 is CASSGTINQPQHF. The CDR3 coding sequence is TGTGCCAGCAGCGGGACAATCAATCAGCCCCAGCATTTT. The whole variable domain, filled in from reference TRBV28 and TRBJ1-5, reads DVKVTQSSRYLVKRTGEKVFLECVQDMDHENMFWYRQDPGLGLRLIYFSYDVKMKEKGDIPEGYSVSREKKERFSLILESASTNQTSMYLCASSGTINQPQHFGDGTRLSIL.

The chain carries TRBV10-3 and TRBJ1-1; 7 positions agree with TRBD1. The germline V gene has CDR1 ENHRY and CDR2 SYGVKD. V was clipped by 2 bases and J by 11 bases; unmatched bases: 8. The CDR3 contains 13 residues. CDR3 region: CAISEIDREEAFF. CDR3 DNA: TGTGCCATCAGTGAGATTGACAGGGAAGAGGCTTTCTTT.

This chain links TRBV18 with TRBJ1-5, with TRBD1 as a possible D gene (6 bases). The CDR3 length is 13 residues. Germline V CDR1 and CDR2: KGHSH, LQKENI. Trimming removed 4 bases at V and 4 bases at J, with 8 bases between. CDR3: CASSQDSNQPQHF. Here the CDR3 DNA reads TGTGCCAGCTCACAGGACAGTAATCAGCCCCAGCATTTT.

The chain joins TRBV5-1 to TRBJ2-1; D remains unclear. Trimming cost V 3 bases and J 4 bases, with 8 bases left between them. The CDR3 totals 13 residues. Per germline, CDR1 SGHRS and CDR2 YFSETQ. CDR3 sequence (DNA): TGCGCCAGCAGCTCCGAGACTTACAATGAGCAGTTCTTC. Amino acid sequence: CASSSETYNEQFF.

The CDR3 sequence is CASTSSPGYYGGYTF. CDR3 in DNA: TGTGCCAGCACTTCCTCCCCGGGGTACTATGGCGGCTACACCTTC. The V gene is TRBV28, the J gene TRBJ1-2, with no clear D. The CDR3 has 15 residues. Per germline, CDR1 MDHEN and CDR2 SYDVKM. V gave up 7 bases and J gave up 8 bases, with 23 bases separating them.

The chain employs TRBV27 and TRBJ1-6; a weak D match, TRBD1 (5 bases). The CDR3 runs 14 residues. In germline, CDR1 is MNHEY, CDR2 SMNVEV (reference sequence). Trimming took 8 bases from V and 9 from J, leaving 17 bases between them. Here the CDR3 DNA reads TGTGCCAGCGGGGCCGTAAGTTGGAGTTCACCCCTCCACTTT. Translating gives CASGAVSWSSPLHF.

The V call is TRBV6-5, the J call TRBJ1-2, with D perhaps TRBD1 (6 bases). V lost 7 bases and J 3 bases, leaving 9 bases between the germline ends. Germline lookup yields CDR1 MNHEY and CDR2 SVGAGI. The CDR3 extends over 12 amino acids. The CDR3 region is CASKDRHYGYTF. As DNA, the CDR3 is TGTGCCAGCAAGGACAGACACTATGGCTACACCTTC.

This chain joins TRBV9 and TRBJ1-1, with 8 bases identical to TRBD1. The junction had 2 bases not matched to a gene; V was cut back by 3 bases and J by 4 bases. Germline CDR1 and CDR2: SGDLS and YYNGEE. The CDR3 is made up of 13 amino acids. CDR3 nucleotides: TGTGCCAGCAGCGCGACAGGGGCCACTGAAGCTTTCTTT. Its translation is CASSATGATEAFF.

V gene TRBV5-6 combines with J gene TRBJ1-1; a possible D gene is TRBD1 (6 bases). Germline V gives CDR1 SGHDT, CDR2 YYEEEE. The CDR3 is 13 residues long. V lost 4 bases and J lost 3, with 10 bases in between. CDR3 bases: TGTGCCAGCAGCCAGAACAGGGACACTGAAGCTTTCTTT. Its translation is CASSQNRDTEAFF.

This chain joins TRBV11-2 and TRBJ2-7, with D possibly matching TRBD1 (5 bases). Germline CDR1 is SGHAT and CDR2 is FQNNGV. This CDR3 is 14 amino acids long. V was clipped by 5 bases and J by 3 bases, with 14 bases between them. The CDR3, as DNA: TGTGCCAGCAGCGCGGCGGCAGGGAACTACGAGCAGTACTTC. Its protein is CASSAAAGNYEQYF.

The CDR3 region is CSVEAGANTEAFF. The CDR3 nucleotides are TGCAGCGTTGAAGCGGGTGCGAACACTGAAGCTTTCTTT. The chain is built from TRBV29-1 and TRBJ1-1, with no clear D. The germline V gene has CDR1 SQVTM and CDR2 ANQGSEA. The CDR3 runs 13 residues. V lost 1 base to trimming and J lost 1 base, with 7 bases between them.

This clone was detected only a few times. The J gene is TRBJ2-5, the V gene TRBV24-1; 7 bases are a match to TRBD2. This CDR3 is 14 amino acids long. Unmatched junction bases numbered 6, after V lost 7 bases and J lost 2 bases. CDR1 and CDR2 (germline): KGHDR, SFDVKD. Here the CDR3 DNA reads TGTGCCACCAGGTCCGGGGGACTACAAGAGACCCAGTACTTC. Its protein is CATRSGGLQETQYF.

The chain uses TRBV2 and TRBJ1-5; D ambiguous. V lost 4 bases, J lost 5 bases, and 12 bases lay in between. The CDR3 totals 14 residues. CDR1 SNHLY and CDR2 FYNNEI come from the germline V gene. CDR3 protein: CASSAGARDQPQHF. The DNA for the CDR3 is TGTGCCAGCAGTGCCGGTGCAAGAGATCAGCCCCAGCATTTT.

This rearrangement joins TRBV19 to TRBJ2-4, with a tentative D call TRBD2 (5 bases). Germline CDR1 LNHDA, CDR2 SQIVND (reference sequence). V was trimmed by 5 bases and J by 9 bases, leaving 20 bases between them. This CDR3 has 15 amino acids. CDR3 sequence reads: CASSPRPPEGIIQYF. DNA of the CDR3: TGTGCCAGTAGTCCCCGACCCCCCGAGGGAATCATTCAGTACTTC.

This sequence joins TRBV5-1 and TRBJ1-1; D ambiguous. Trimming pared 1 base from V and 4 bases from J, leaving 8 bases between. There are 13 residues in the CDR3. Germline V gene sequence: CDR1 SGHRS, CDR2 YFSETQ. Written as DNA, the CDR3 is TGCGCCAGCAGCTTGACTCCGAGCACTGAAGCTTTCTTT. It is translated as CASSLTPSTEAFF. Full variable domain (outside the CDR3, taken from reference TRBV5-1 and TRBJ1-1): KAGVTQTPRYLIKTRGQQVTLSCSPISGHRSVSWYQQTPGQGLQFLFEYFSETQRNKGNFPGRFSGRQFSNSRSEMNVSTLELGDSALYLCASSLTPSTEAFFGQGTRLTVV.

This clone was seen a few times. The rearrangement uses TRBV19 and TRBJ2-2, with 8 nucleotides matching TRBD2. This CDR3 is 15 amino acids long. Losses at the gene ends were 6 bases for V and 0 bases for J; bases not matched to a gene: 3. Germline lookup yields CDR1 LNHDA and CDR2 SQIVND (reference sequence). The DNA for the CDR3 is TGTGCCAGTAGGATACTAGCGGCGAACACCGGGGAGCTGTTTTTT. As protein: CASRILAANTGELFF.

The genes are TRBV28 and TRBJ2-7, with 9 bases that match TRBD2. The V gene's germline CDR1 is MDHEN and CDR2 SYDVKM. V gave up 6 bases and J gave up 3 bases; unmatched junction bases: 12. The CDR3 spans 16 residues. DNA for the CDR3: TGTGCCAGCAGCCCCGCCGGGACTAGCAGATTCTACGAGCAGTACTTC. This encodes CASSPAGTSRFYEQYF.

The chain employs TRBV5-8 and TRBJ1-2; a weak D match, TRBD1 (6 bases). V was pared by 0 bases and J by 2 bases, with 11 bases between. Germline V gives CDR1 SGHTS, CDR2 YDEGEE. This CDR3 spans 15 amino acids. In DNA form, the CDR3 reads TGTGCCAGCAGCTTGGGGGGGCTCTTCAACTATGGCTACACCTTC. This translates into CASSLGGLFNYGYTF. Drawing the rest from reference TRBV5-8 and TRBJ1-2, the complete variable domain is EAGVTQSPTHLIKTRGQQATLRCSPISGHTSVYWYQQALGLGLQFLLWYDEGEERNRGNFPPRFSGRQFPNYSSELNVNALELEDSALYLCASSLGGLFNYGYTFGSGTRLTVV.